This entry describes one T cell receptor (beta chain). This clone's antigen is unknown. No much larger clonotype is one base removed from it; base qualities were not supplied. This record comes from a study of Ad26.COV2.S vaccination and SARS-CoV-2 variants (dated by TCRdb to the early 2020s). In terms of the full investigation: Vaccine-arm donors were drawn from COV1001, a multicentre, randomized, double-blind, placebo-controlled phase I-IIa trial of Ad26.COV2.S in healthy adults. Ad26.COV2.S was administered intramuscularly at a dose of 5x10^10 or 1x10^11 viral particles, either as one shot or as two shots given 56 days apart. TCRbeta repertoire sequencing served as the tool for gauging how specific and how broad the SARS-CoV-2-reactive T cell receptors were following Ad26.COV2.S vaccination. The TCR-sequenced set comprised about 32 samples: some 20 Ad26.COV2.S vaccine recipients, 5 placebo recipients and 8 SARS-CoV-2 convalescent individuals. Trial participants were randomized into five groups of five: low-dose or high-dose Ad26.COV2.S given once or twice, or placebo on both occasions. Investigators remained blinded to trial group allocation during experiments and outcome assessment.

The immunoSEQ Assay was used to sequence TCRbeta CDR3 regions. After extraction, genomic DNA underwent amplification by bias-controlled multiplex PCR, followed by high-throughput sequencing. As for the original processing: To quantify the absolute abundance of each unique TCRbeta CDR3 region, sequences were collapsed and filtered. T cell fraction was estimated by normalizing TCRbeta template counts to usable DNA, which was measured by amplifying reference genes present in all nucleated cells. Repertoire TCRs were annotated as SARS-CoV-2-specific by exact matching of V gene, CDR3 amino acid sequence and J gene to a known reactive TCR set. The reference SARS-CoV-2 TCR set was derived from MIRA and filtered for enrichment in COVID-19-positive ImmuneCODE repertoires, a step that removed public or cross-reactive TCRs. Using the MIRA antigens, annotated TCRs were further analysed by specific ORF or by position within an ORF. Depth was the summed frequency of annotated unique rearrangements, while breadth was defined as annotated unique rearrangements over total unique productive rearrangements. Group comparisons of TCR breadth used two-sided Wilcoxon rank-sum tests. Not all clones reach the TCRdb copy of this immuneACCESS table, which keeps in-frame sequences only. Checked studies attribute under half of the gap to unresolved V genes and leave the rest unexplained. Clonal size and the V and J genes are those of that table, whereas D and trimming came from the DNA. In all, the sample holds more than 400,000 clones, and 92% of those were seen once. Together, the top ten hold approximately 1.6% of the sample.

The sample's treatment or condition label, in plain terms: 19 received Ad26.COV2.S at low or high dose, single or two shots; several received placebo; per-sample allocation not given. For vaccine and placebo recipients, repertoires were sequenced using samples collected on day 63 after the first injection. In Cohort 1b, about 27 adults aged 18-55 years were enrolled at a single site in Boston, USA, between 29 July and 7 August 2020. Ad26.COV2.S consisted of a replication-incompetent adenovirus type 26 vector by which a prefusion-stabilized SARS-CoV-2 spike protein from the original Wuhan strain was expressed. CDR1 SGHNT and CDR2 YYREEE were looked up in the germline V gene (reference sequence). There are 16 amino acids in the CDR3, from cysteine to phenylalanine inclusive. The DNA shown is the 48-base CDR3, in frame from base 1. The junction shows trimming of 0 bases on V and 11 bases on J, and the gene matches do not reach 10 bases of it.

What the study reported, not specific to this receptor: Comparable non-spike TCR breadth was observed between vaccine and placebo recipients, consistent with only spike being contained in the vaccine. Substantial breadth of spike-specific CD8+ and CD4+ T cell responses was reported after vaccination. The study was not powered to compare responses between vaccine doses or regimens. The authors noted that total T cell responses may have been underestimated by the TCR breadth and depth analyses. Ad26.COV2.S recipients had higher spike-specific TCR breadth than placebo recipients (P = 0.0014).

The TCR sequence derives from a person aged 18-65 years who received the Ad26.COV2.S COVID-19 vaccine or a placebo. The receptor chain draws on TRBV5-4 and TRBJ1-6; 8 bases in the middle match TRBD1. The specimen was peripheral blood, collected in a trial of Ad26.COV2.S vaccine versus placebo. DNA sequence: TGTGCCAGCAGCTTGGGGTCAGGGGGCGTTAAGGCACCCCTCCACTTT. This encodes CASSLGSGGVKAPLHF.